One sample yielded the 26 T cell receptor beta chains listed below, sequenced in a study of shared clonotypes between healthy human individuals. Repertoires were generated with immunoSEQ multiplex PCR, while TCRdb's copy carries only in-frame clones and drops some. The sample holds roughly 1,000,000 clones, around three quarters seen once. Sequences were obtained from memory CD4+ T cells from PBMCs. Subset noted: CD45RA-negative fraction. The receptor source for this set is a man aged 18 to 29 in good health. Some clones in this sample may be carry-over from other donors' samples.

The rearrangement links TRBV5-1 to TRBJ2-5; D gene ambiguous. V dropped 0 bases and J dropped 2 bases, with 8 bases sitting between them. Germline V gene lookup returns CDR1 SGHRS and CDR2 YFSETQ. This CDR3 contains 14 residues. The CDR3 sequence is CASSLGSVQETQYF. The DNA of the CDR3 is TGCGCCAGCAGCTTGGGGTCAGTTCAAGAGACCCAGTACTTC.

The chain is built from TRBV4-1 and TRBJ2-1; 7 nucleotides agree with TRBD1. Germline V gene data show CDR1 as MGHRA and CDR2 as YSYEKL. CDR3 size: 16 residues. The junction had 7 bases not matched to a gene; V was cut back by 4 bases and J by 1 base. The CDR3, as DNA: TGCGCCAGCAGCCCATCGACAGGGTGGTCCTACAATGAGCAGTTCTTC. Amino acid sequence: CASSPSTGWSYNEQFF.

This clone was detected only a few times. Other DNA sequences within the sample encode an identical CDR3. V usage is TRBV6-1 and J usage is TRBJ2-6; no clear D. The germline CDR1 and CDR2 sequences are MNHNS and SASEGT. V was pared by 7 bases and J by 2 bases, with 3 bases between. The length of the CDR3 is 12 residues. The CDR3: CASKAGANVLTF. The CDR3 DNA reads as TGTGCCAGCAAAGCTGGGGCCAACGTCCTGACTTTC.

This chain links TRBV4-3 with TRBJ2-6; D is ambiguous. The V end was cut by 3 bases, the J end by 1 base, with 19 bases between. This CDR3 spans 19 amino acids. Germline values: CDR1 LGHNA, CDR2 YSLEER. CDR3 residues: CASSHPRSPETSGANVLTF. CDR3 bases: TGCGCCAGCAGCCACCCCCGGTCTCCGGAGACGTCTGGGGCCAACGTCCTGACTTTC.

V usage is TRBV15 and J usage is TRBJ2-1; perhaps TRBD2 as D (5 bases). Per the germline V gene, CDR1 is LNHNV and CDR2 is YYDKDF (reference sequence). Trimming cost V 1 base and J 12 bases, with 10 bases left between them. The CDR3 is made up of 12 amino acids. This CDR3 is CATSRAGGSQFF. The CDR3 nucleotides read TGTGCCACCAGCAGAGCCGGCGGGTCGCAGTTCTTC. The full variable domain, its missing parts supplied by reference TRBV15 and TRBJ2-1, is DAMVIQNPRYQVTQFGKPVTLSCSQTLNHNVMYWYQQKSSQAPKLLFHYYDKDFNNEADTPDNFQSRRPNTSFCFLDIRSPGLGDTAMYLCATSRAGGSQFFGPGTRLTVL.

The J gene is TRBJ1-2, the V gene TRBV5-4, with D hard to call. V lost 3 bases and J 3 bases, leaving 6 bases between the germline ends. The CDR3 totals 12 residues. The germline CDR1 and CDR2 sequences are SGHNT and YYREEE (reference sequence). For the CDR3, the DNA is TGTGCCAGCAGCTCCTCGGACTATGGCTACACCTTC. Translated, it gives CASSSSDYGYTF.

The CDR3 DNA sequence: TGCGCCAGCAGCTTCCAGGGCTCTAACTATGGCTACACCTTC. The encoded protein is CASSFQGSNYGYTF. V is TRBV5-1 and J is TRBJ1-2; maybe TRBD1 (5 bases). This CDR3 comprises 14 residues. CDR1 SGHRS and CDR2 YFSETQ come from the germline V gene. The ends were cut back, 2 bases at V and 0 bases at J, with 8 bases in the middle.

The genes are TRBV28 and TRBJ1-5, with a possible D match to TRBD1 (6 bases). This CDR3 is 14 amino acids long. Germline CDR1 MDHEN, CDR2 SYDVKM. The V end was cut by 6 bases, the J end by 7 bases, with 16 bases between. The CDR3 reads CASRITGTGQPQHF. The CDR3, as DNA: TGTGCCAGCAGGATAACAGGGACTGGACAGCCCCAGCATTTT.

J is TRBJ1-1 and V is TRBV30; D not resolved. CDR1 GTSNPN and CDR2 SVGIG come from the germline V gene (reference sequence). CDR3 size: 11 residues. V gave up 5 bases and J gave up 5 bases, with 9 bases separating them. The chain's CDR3 is CAWSGVTEAFF. In DNA form, the CDR3 reads TGTGCCTGGTCGGGTGTTACTGAAGCTTTCTTT.

CDR3 residues: CAIGPDSGDEQYF. The DNA of the CDR3 is TGTGCCATCGGCCCCGATTCGGGGGACGAGCAGTACTTC. The V gene is TRBV28, the J gene TRBJ2-7; possibly TRBD2 for D (6 bases). The CDR3 is 13 residues long. V lost 10 bases and J 5 bases, leaving 18 bases between the germline ends. From germline, CDR1 is MDHEN and CDR2 SYDVKM.

The J gene is TRBJ2-2, the V gene TRBV4-1; D unresolved. This CDR3 is built from 13 residues. CDR1 MGHRA and CDR2 YSYEKL come from the germline V gene. Trimming left V 4 bases short and J 5 bases short, with 8 bases between. The CDR3: CASSLIGTGELFF. The CDR3 region has the DNA TGCGCCAGCAGCCTTATCGGGACCGGGGAGCTGTTTTTT.

The V gene is TRBV6-6, the J gene TRBJ2-1; no firm D call. The ends were cut back, 5 bases at V and 13 bases at J, with 12 bases in the middle. The germline V gene encodes CDR1 MNHNY and CDR2 SVGAGI (reference sequence). The CDR3 is 11 residues long. The DNA for the CDR3 is TGTGCCAGCAGTAAAGGTGGCGCTCAGTTCTTC. It translates to CASSKGGAQFF.

Note on this clone: One end of the junction does not line up with germline, which may come from a read error. The DNA for the CDR3 is TGTGCCAGCAGTGAGGGGCAGTCCACTGAAGCTTCCTTT. Encoded protein: CASSEGQSTEASF. The V gene is TRBV6-4, the J gene TRBJ1-1, with D perhaps TRBD1 (5 bases). CDR3 length equals 13 residues. Germline CDR1 and CDR2: MRHNA and SNTAGT.

The rearrangement uses TRBV5-1 and TRBJ2-3; D ambiguous. Trimming cost V 5 bases and J 6 bases, with 10 bases left between them. The CDR3 is 12 amino acids. Germline assignment: CDR1 SGHRS and CDR2 YFSETQ. CDR3 DNA sequence: TGCGCCAGCAGTCAGTTCGGCGATACGCAGTATTTT. Translating gives CASSQFGDTQYF.

This clone appeared a few times. The sample carries other DNA sequences with the same CDR3. This chain links TRBV2 with TRBJ1-1; D is ambiguous. Germline CDR1 is SNHLY and CDR2 is FYNNEI. This CDR3 comprises 13 residues. Trimming stripped 4 bases from V and 1 base from J, with 7 bases between. CDR3 amino acids: CASSGEGNTEAFF. CDR3 sequence (DNA): TGTGCCAGCAGTGGAGAGGGGAACACTGAAGCTTTCTTT.

The chain joins TRBV9 to TRBJ2-5; D ambiguous. The CDR3 consists of 13 residues. V was trimmed by 0 bases and J by 7 bases, leaving 10 bases between them. Germline-derived CDR1 and CDR2 are SGDLS and YYNGEE. The CDR3 is CASSVDTFGTQYF. The DNA of the CDR3 is TGTGCCAGCAGCGTAGACACCTTTGGGACCCAGTACTTC. Combining the CDR3 with reference TRBV9 and TRBJ2-5 gives the whole variable domain DSGVTQTPKHLITATGQRVTLRCSPRSGDLSVYWYQQSLDQGLQFLIQYYNGEERAKGNILERFSAQQFPDLHSELNLSSLELGDSALYFCASSVDTFGTQYFGPGTRLLVL.

This chain joins TRBV4-3 and TRBJ2-3; D is perhaps TRBD1 (5 bases). The CDR3 is 14 amino acids. Germline V gene lookup returns CDR1 LGHNA and CDR2 YSLEER. The ends were cut back, 2 bases at V and 3 bases at J, with 9 bases in the middle. The chain's CDR3 is CASSQQGWTDTQYF. The CDR3 DNA reads as TGCGCCAGCAGCCAACAGGGTTGGACAGATACGCAGTATTTT.

This clone was seen only a few times. The V gene is TRBV7-9, the J gene TRBJ2-1; a weak D match, TRBD2 (5 bases). The V and J ends lost 5 bases and 6 bases respectively, with 11 bases between them. Germline V gene lookup returns CDR1 SEHNR and CDR2 FQNEAQ (reference sequence). The CDR3 runs to 13 residues. CDR3 sequence reads: CASSPSHPNEQFF. The DNA for the CDR3 is TGTGCCAGCAGCCCTAGCCACCCCAATGAGCAGTTCTTC.

The chain links TRBV28 to TRBJ2-2, with 9 bases fitting TRBD2. J gave up 4 bases and V 3 bases, and 18 bases lay outside the gene matches. The length of the CDR3 is 20 residues. Germline CDR1 and CDR2: MDHEN and SYDVKM. The CDR3 sequence is CASSFIGGLGAGGITGELFF. CDR3 DNA sequence: TGTGCCAGCAGTTTTATTGGGGGGCTCGGAGCGGGAGGTATCACCGGGGAGCTGTTTTTT.

The chain carries TRBV5-1 and TRBJ2-1; 9 bases align to TRBD2. Germline CDR1 is SGHRS and CDR2 is YFSETQ. This CDR3 contains 15 residues. V was clipped by 2 bases and J by 10 bases; unmatched bases: 10. CDR3 loop: CASSFLAGAVGEQFF. CDR3 DNA sequence: TGCGCCAGCAGCTTCTTAGCGGGAGCCGTCGGAGAGCAGTTCTTC.

This clone came up once. V usage is TRBV18 and J usage is TRBJ1-1; possible D gene TRBD1, 5 bases. Trimming stripped 5 bases from V and 5 bases from J, with 18 bases between. Germline V lookup: CDR1 KGHSH, CDR2 LQKENI. CDR3 length equals 15 residues. CDR3 nucleotide sequence: TGTGCCAGCTCAAAAATGAGAGGGGCAAATACTGAAGCTTTCTTT. Translating it yields CASSKMRGANTEAFF.

This clone has a single count. This chain links TRBV7-2 with TRBJ2-5, with unresolved D. Germline lookup yields CDR1 SGHTA and CDR2 FQGNSA. The CDR3 is 12 residues long. V was pared by 5 bases and J by 11 bases, with 15 bases between. The CDR3 region is CASSRAWDEQYF. In DNA form, the CDR3 reads TGTGCCAGCAGCCGGGCCTGGGATGAGCAGTACTTC.

This chain joins TRBV29-1 and TRBJ1-1; no clear D gene. Germline CDR1 reads SQVTM; CDR2 reads ANQGSEA. V lost 6 bases and J lost 1, with 12 bases in between. This CDR3 region has 13 residues. The CDR3 sequence is CSVRPAGNTEAFF. The CDR3 coding sequence is TGCAGCGTCCGACCGGCAGGGAACACTGAAGCTTTCTTT.

The V and J genes are TRBV7-6 and TRBJ2-3; possible D gene TRBD1, 5 bases. The CDR3 has 13 residues. The germline V and J ends were trimmed by 3 bases and 4 bases, with 8 bases remaining between them. Germline assignment: CDR1 SGHVS and CDR2 FNYEAQ. The chain's CDR3 is CASSFTRADTQYF. In DNA form, the CDR3 reads TGTGCCAGCAGCTTTACCAGGGCAGATACGCAGTATTTT.

The chain links TRBV2 to TRBJ2-4; D possibly matches TRBD1 or TRBD2 (7 bases each). The V end was cut by 4 bases, the J end by 8 bases, with 18 bases between. The CDR3 totals 15 residues. CDR1 and CDR2 (germline): SNHLY, FYNNEI. CDR3 sequence reads: CASSVLRGSGDIQYF. CDR3 coding DNA: TGTGCCAGCAGTGTACTCAGGGGGAGCGGGGACATTCAGTACTTC.

The chain's CDR3 is CASSLVAQRHSYEQYF. CDR3 in DNA: TGTGCCAGCAGCTTAGTTGCACAGCGGCACTCCTACGAGCAGTACTTC. The chain is built from TRBV11-2 and TRBJ2-7, with a weak D call TRBD2 (5 bases). Germline CDR1 reads SGHAT; CDR2 reads FQNNGV. Trimming removed 1 base at V and 0 bases at J, with 13 bases between. The CDR3 sequence is 16 residues long.